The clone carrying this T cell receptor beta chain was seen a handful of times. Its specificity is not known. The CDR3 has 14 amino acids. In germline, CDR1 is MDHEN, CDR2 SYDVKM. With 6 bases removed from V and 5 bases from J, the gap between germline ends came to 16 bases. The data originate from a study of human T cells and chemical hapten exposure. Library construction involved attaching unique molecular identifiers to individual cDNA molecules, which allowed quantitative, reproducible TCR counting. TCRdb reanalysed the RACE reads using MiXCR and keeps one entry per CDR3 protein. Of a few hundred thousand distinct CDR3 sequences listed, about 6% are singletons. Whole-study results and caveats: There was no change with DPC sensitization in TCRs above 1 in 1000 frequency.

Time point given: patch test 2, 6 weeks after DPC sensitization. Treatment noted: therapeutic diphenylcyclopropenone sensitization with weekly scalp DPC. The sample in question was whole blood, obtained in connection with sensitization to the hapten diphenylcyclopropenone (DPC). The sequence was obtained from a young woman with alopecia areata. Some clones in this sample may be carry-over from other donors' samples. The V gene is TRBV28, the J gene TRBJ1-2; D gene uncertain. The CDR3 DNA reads TGTGCCAGCAGCCCCTCCTACTCGGGGTATGGCTACACCTTC. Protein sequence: CASSPSYSGYGYTF.